These T cell receptor beta chains were read from a single sample in a study of cytotoxic CD8 clonotypes in ibrutinib-treated CLL. Only in-frame clones appear in the TCRdb table, and some are missing; sequencing was by immunoSEQ multiplex PCR. Of some 350,000 clones listed, 67% are singletons. The sample was PBMCs, taken after 36 months of ibrutinib treatment. Source of these receptors: a human donor with chronic lymphocytic leukemia. CDR3s include the opening cysteine and the closing phenylalanine or tryptophan. The D gene is left open where the match is weak. For some rows the clone size is stated as once, few or many, or as a class when expanded; others skip it.

D	V	size	J	CDR3	DNA
-	TRBV7-3	-	TRBJ2-1	CASSLGGTIGYNEQFF	TGTGCCAGCAGCTTAGGGGGCACGATCGGGTACAATGAGCAGTTCTTC
-	TRBV4-1	-	TRBJ2-5	CASSQERRGRGETQYF	TGCGCCAGCAGCCAAGAGAGGCGGGGTAGGGGGGAGACCCAGTACTTC
-	TRBV19	once	TRBJ2-7	CASSIYPGPLLYEQYF	TGTGCCAGTAGTATTTATCCAGGGCCCCTCCTCTACGAGCAGTACTTC
-	TRBV6-1	-	TRBJ2-3	CASSLQRVTDTQYF	TGTGCCAGCAGCTTACAGCGAGTCACAGATACGCAGTATTTT
TRBD2	TRBV7-2	few	TRBJ2-2	CASSFTILAGSPGELFF	TGTGCCAGCAGCTTCACCATACTAGCGGGGTCTCCCGGGGAGCTGTTTTTT
-	TRBV9	-	TRBJ1-6	CASSVESDSPLHF	TGTGCCAGCAGCGTAGAGTCTGATTCACCCCTCCACTTT
-	TRBV7-2	-	TRBJ2-6	CASSLEVGAGGANVLTF	TGTGCCAGCAGCTTAGAAGTAGGGGCTGGTGGGGCCAACGTCCTGACTTTC
-	TRBV7-2	-	TRBJ2-3	CASSAPSTDTQYF	TGTGCCAGCAGCGCACCGAGCACAGATACGCAGTATTTT
TRBD1	TRBV29-1	-	TRBJ1-2	CSVEDRDRGHGYTF	TGCAGCGTTGAAGATCGGGACAGGGGGCATGGCTACACCTTC
TRBD2	TRBV9	-	TRBJ2-3	CASSVAIAGGPGDTQYF	TGTGCCAGCAGCGTAGCGATTGCGGGGGGGCCTGGAGATACGCAGTATTTT
-	TRBV19	-	TRBJ2-7	CASSIDRGYEQYF	TGTGCCAGTAGTATTGACCGGGGCTACGAGCAGTACTTC
-	TRBV2	-	TRBJ2-3	CASSEARLDSLGYF	TGTGCCAGCAGTGAAGCGAGATTGGACAGTTTGGGGTATTTT
-	TRBV18	-	TRBJ1-1	CASSPLDRIYTEAFF	TGTGCCAGCTCACCTTTGGACAGAATATACACTGAAGCTTTCTTT
TRBD1	TRBV4-2	once	TRBJ2-1	CASSQEGQGGGEQFF	TGTGCCAGCAGCCAAGAGGGACAGGGAGGCGGTGAGCAGTTCTTC
TRBD1	TRBV15	-	TRBJ1-6	CATSISRDRGPRSYNSPLHF	TGTGCCACCAGCATCAGCCGGGACAGGGGTCCCCGCTCCTATAATTCACCCCTCCACTTT
TRBD2	TRBV15	-	TRBJ2-1	CATSREGGSSYNEQFF	TGTGCCACCAGCAGAGAAGGCGGGAGCTCCTACAATGAGCAGTTCTTC
-	TRBV2	once	TRBJ2-3	CASRGERRADTQYF	TGTGCCAGCCGTGGGGAAAGGAGGGCAGATACGCAGTATTTT
-	TRBV19	few	TRBJ2-1	CASSLLSGEQFF	TGTGCCAGTAGTCTATTGAGTGGTGAGCAGTTCTTC
-	TRBV28	-	TRBJ2-5	CASSLPHTGTQETQYF	TGTGCCAGCAGCCTCCCGCATACCGGGACACAAGAGACCCAGTACTTC
TRBD1	TRBV6-1	-	TRBJ1-2	CASSVRDRGTYGYTF	TGTGCCAGCAGTGTCCGGGACAGGGGAACCTATGGCTACACCTTC
TRBD1	TRBV11-3	-	TRBJ2-5	CASSPGTEAKETQYF	TGTGCCAGCAGCCCCGGGACAGAGGCAAAAGAGACCCAGTACTTC
-	TRBV30	-	TRBJ2-1	CAWEGSGTIEQFF	TGTGCCTGGGAAGGTAGCGGTACGATTGAGCAGTTCTTC
TRBD2	TRBV29-1	-	TRBJ2-1	CSVSGPTSGKYNEQFF	TGCAGCGTTTCAGGTCCGACTAGCGGGAAGTACAATGAGCAGTTCTTC